These 24 T cell receptor beta chains were sequenced from one sample in a study of blood T cell repertoires in COVID-19. The assay was immunoSEQ multiplex PCR, and TCRdb's table has in-frame clones only and misses some. The repertoire holds almost 200,000 clones, with approximately 86% as singletons. Material for sequencing was peripheral blood. The receptors were sampled from a man aged 60-69 years with COVID-19, enrolled during active disease.

In regard to this clone: The DNA is left out, because the CDR3 cannot be placed on it with certainty; the CDR3 is given as TCRdb lists it. The chain has TRBV6-5 and TRBJ1-5; whether TRBD1, the table's D call, matches the DNA was not checked. Both ends counted, the CDR3 spans 15 residues. Germline V gene lookup returns CDR1 MNHEY and CDR2 SVGAGI. This chain's CDR3 is CASSSSGQDNQPQHF.

V is TRBV2 and J is TRBJ2-2; TRBD2 is a possible D gene (5 bases). V was pared by 4 bases and J by 6 bases, with 6 bases between. The CDR3 totals 12 residues. CDR1 and CDR2 (germline): SNHLY, FYNNEI. CDR3: CASSGTPGELFF. CDR3 DNA: TGTGCCAGCAGTGGGACTCCCGGGGAGCTGTTTTTT.

This clone has a single count. The J gene is TRBJ1-5, the V gene TRBV3-1 (or the pseudogene TRBV3-2); D remains unclear. The V end was cut by 4 bases, the J end by 0 bases, with 10 bases between. The CDR3 extends over 15 amino acids. Germline values: CDR1 LGHDT, CDR2 YNNKEL (reference sequence). The CDR3 DNA follows: TGTGCCAGCAGCCCTACAGCGGATAGCAATCAGCCCCAGCATTTT. Translation gives CASSPTADSNQPQHF.

CDR3 sequence: CASSLAYGGGAFF. CDR3 sequence (DNA): TGTGCCAGCAGCTTGGCCTACGGTGGCGGGGCTTTCTTT. V is TRBV5-6 and J is TRBJ1-1, with D hard to call. Germline CDR1 and CDR2: SGHDT and YYEEEE. The length of the CDR3 is 13 residues. V was trimmed by 0 bases and J by 11 bases, leaving 14 bases between them.

This chain joins TRBV5-5 and TRBJ2-7, with TRBD1 as a possible D gene (5 bases). The CDR3 has 15 residues. The germline V gene has CDR1 SGHKS and CDR2 YYEKEE (reference sequence). V was clipped by 5 bases and J by 1 base, with 16 bases between them. CDR3 DNA sequence: TGTGCCAGCAGGTATGGCGACAGACCTTCCTACGAGCAGTACTTC. It yields the protein CASRYGDRPSYEQYF.

This clone was detected once. The V and J genes are TRBV5-1 and TRBJ2-2, with D maybe TRBD1 (6 bases). Trimming removed 0 bases from V and 1 base from J, with 10 bases in between. The germline gives CDR1 SGHRS, CDR2 YFSETQ. The CDR3 is 16 residues long. The CDR3 region has the DNA TGCGCCAGCAGCTTGGGGGGGACATTGAACACCGGGGAGCTGTTTTTT. Translated, it gives CASSLGGTLNTGELFF. The full variable domain, with the rest looked up from reference TRBV5-1 and TRBJ2-2, is KAGVTQTPRYLIKTRGQQVTLSCSPISGHRSVSWYQQTPGQGLQFLFEYFSETQRNKGNFPGRFSGRQFSNSRSEMNVSTLELGDSALYLCASSLGGTLNTGELFFGEGSRLTVL.

The chain recombines TRBV4-3 with TRBJ1-6, with 10 bases lining up with TRBD1. The V gene's germline CDR1 is LGHNA and CDR2 YSLEER. The CDR3 is 16 residues long. Trimming at V came to 8 bases and at J to 6 bases, leaving 10 bases not matched to a gene. The CDR3 DNA sequence: TGCGCCAGCGGGCAGACAGGGGGCAAAATTAATTCACCCCTCCACTTT. Translated: CASGQTGGKINSPLHF.

The chain couples TRBV27 to TRBJ2-7, with a tentative D call TRBD2 (6 bases). V was clipped by 5 bases and J by 0 bases, with 11 bases between them. This CDR3 contains 14 residues. Germline lookup yields CDR1 MNHEY and CDR2 SMNVEV (reference sequence). As DNA, the CDR3 is TGTGCCAGCAGTCCGGGACTGATCTCCTACGAGCAGTACTTC. This codes for CASSPGLISYEQYF.

Concerning this clone: The same CDR3 also results from other DNA sequences found in this sample. The V gene is TRBV18, the J gene TRBJ2-1; unclear D gene. Trimming pared 1 base from V and 8 bases from J, leaving 6 bases between. This CDR3 contains 12 residues. Germline CDR1 and CDR2: KGHSH and LQKENI. Written as DNA, the CDR3 is TGTGCCAGCTCACCACTCCGGGATGAGCAGTTCTTC. It specifies CASSPLRDEQFF.

The rearrangement links TRBV7-9 to TRBJ2-2, with TRBD2 as a possible D gene (5 bases). V was shortened by 3 bases and J by 5 bases, with 10 bases between the two germline ends. The CDR3 is 14 amino acids. Germline CDR1 and CDR2: SEHNR and FQNEAQ (reference sequence). CDR3 in amino acids: CASSFEQRTGELFF. In DNA form, the CDR3 reads TGTGCCAGCAGCTTCGAACAGCGGACCGGGGAGCTGTTTTTT.

V usage is TRBV19 and J usage is TRBJ1-6; D gene ambiguous. The germline V and J ends were trimmed by 7 bases and 0 bases, with 13 bases remaining between them. The CDR3 runs to 16 residues. The germline CDR1 and CDR2 sequences are LNHDA and SQIVND (reference sequence). CDR3: CASTKTESSYNSPLHF. The CDR3 region has the DNA TGTGCCAGTACCAAGACGGAGAGCTCCTATAATTCACCCCTCCACTTT.

This sequence joins TRBV9 and TRBJ1-2, with D uncertain. The V end was cut by 3 bases, the J end by 0 bases, with 9 bases between. The CDR3 loop spans 14 amino acids. Germline V gene lookup returns CDR1 SGDLS and CDR2 YYNGEE. CDR3 bases: TGTGCCAGCAGCGGCCTCGCAGCTAACTATGGCTACACCTTC. Amino acids: CASSGLAANYGYTF.

The sample holds one count of this clone. The CDR3, as DNA: TGTGCCATCAGTGAGTCGACAGGACCTGGGGCCCAGCATTTT. It encodes CAISESTGPGAQHF. The V call is TRBV10-3, the J call TRBJ1-5, with D tentatively TRBD1 (6 bases). V lost 0 bases and J lost 11, with 14 bases in between. This CDR3 is 14 amino acids long. Germline V lookup: CDR1 ENHRY, CDR2 SYGVKD.

The chain employs TRBV15 and TRBJ1-1, with 8 bases that match TRBD1. After removal of 0 bases from V and 4 bases from J, the junction contained 1 base not matched to a gene. This CDR3 region has 14 residues. CDR1 is LNHNV and CDR2 is YYDKDF in the germline V gene (reference sequence). The CDR3 nucleotides are TGTGCCACCAGCAGAGAAACAGGGGGCACTGAAGCTTTCTTT. Its translation: CATSRETGGTEAFF.

This clone came up a few times. V usage is TRBV2 and J usage is TRBJ1-5, with D unclear. The CDR3 sequence is 14 residues long. V was shortened by 3 bases and J by 4 bases, with 10 bases between the two germline ends. Germline loops: CDR1 SNHLY, CDR2 FYNNEI. DNA of the CDR3: TGTGCCAGCAGTGACGGGCGGGAGAATCAGCCCCAGCATTTT. It is translated as CASSDGRENQPQHF.

V gene TRBV7-9 combines with J gene TRBJ1-3; D unclear. The V gene's germline CDR1 is SEHNR and CDR2 FQNEAQ (reference sequence). This CDR3 has 14 residues. Trimming cost V 6 bases and J 0 bases, with 9 bases left between them. CDR3 in amino acids: CASSLGGSGNTIYF. CDR3 coding DNA: TGTGCCAGCAGTTTGGGAGGCTCTGGAAACACCATATATTTT.

The chain uses TRBV30 and TRBJ1-6; possible D gene TRBD1, 6 bases. The CDR3 consists of 15 residues. The V gene lost 2 bases and the J gene lost 0 bases, with 8 bases spanning the gap. CDR1 and CDR2 from the germline V gene are GTSNPN and SVGIG (reference sequence). The chain's CDR3 is CAWSTGSSYNSPLHF. The CDR3 DNA reads TGTGCCTGGAGTACAGGGAGCTCCTATAATTCACCCCTCCACTTT.

The chain employs TRBV12-5 and TRBJ2-5; D not certain. V was cut by 1 base and J by 6 bases, with 9 bases left in between. The CDR3 loop spans 13 amino acids. The germline V gene has CDR1 LGHNT and CDR2 FRNRAP. CDR3 loop: CASGLGESQTQYF. Here the CDR3 DNA reads TGTGCTAGTGGTTTGGGTGAGTCCCAGACCCAGTACTTC.

The J gene is TRBJ1-3, the V gene TRBV7-9; D call uncertain. The CDR3 has 13 amino acids. With 5 bases removed from V and 0 bases from J, the gap between germline ends came to 5 bases. Germline-derived CDR1 and CDR2 are SEHNR and FQNEAQ (reference sequence). The CDR3 spells CASSRISGNTIYF. The CDR3 nucleotides read TGTGCCAGCAGCCGTATCTCTGGAAACACCATATATTTT.

The chain uses TRBV28 and TRBJ2-2; 10 bases fit TRBD2. Germline V lookup: CDR1 MDHEN, CDR2 SYDVKM. J was trimmed by 2 bases and V by 4 bases; bases with no gene match: 4. The CDR3 length is 16 residues. The chain's CDR3 is CASSYSGRANTGELFF. The CDR3 DNA is TGTGCCAGCAGTTACAGCGGGAGGGCCAACACCGGGGAGCTGTTTTTT.

This chain connects TRBV6-5 to TRBJ1-5; D uncertain. The V and J ends lost 4 bases and 0 bases respectively, with 4 bases between them. Germline assignment: CDR1 MNHEY and CDR2 SVGAGI. This CDR3 has 13 residues. DNA of the CDR3: TGTGCCAGCAGTTTCAATAGCAATCAGCCCCAGCATTTT. It codes for CASSFNSNQPQHF.

This chain connects TRBV18 to TRBJ1-3, with TRBD1 matching 11 bases. Trimming removed 5 bases from V and 2 bases from J; junction bases left unmatched: 2. Looked up from germline, CDR1 is KGHSH and CDR2 is LQKENI. The CDR3 contains 15 residues. The DNA for the CDR3 is TGTGCCAGCTCAAGGACAGGGGGCGCTGGAAACACCATATATTTT. It translates to CASSRTGGAGNTIYF.

This clone was seen just once. The chain recombines TRBV18 with TRBJ2-4, with 12 bases that match TRBD2. Germline V lookup: CDR1 KGHSH, CDR2 LQKENI. CDR3 length: 17 residues. J lost 5 bases, V lost 2 bases, and 7 bases had no gene match. CDR3 in amino acids: CASSPSSGRALENIQYF. In nucleotides, the CDR3 is TGTGCCAGCTCACCATCTAGCGGGAGGGCCCTCGAAAACATTCAGTACTTC.

In this sample, this clone turned up a few times. The J gene is TRBJ1-1, the V gene TRBV7-9; 11 bases line up with TRBD1. This CDR3 is built from 16 residues. The V and J ends lost 5 bases and 0 bases, in that order; junction bases with no gene match: 5. Germline CDR1 is SEHNR and CDR2 is FQNEAQ (reference sequence). DNA of the CDR3: TGTGCCAGCAGCATCCGGGACAGGGGGATGAACACTGAAGCTTTCTTT. Protein product: CASSIRDRGMNTEAFF.